The clone carrying this T cell receptor (beta chain) was found a few times. This sample is part of a study of cytotoxic CD8 clonotypes in ibrutinib-treated CLL. Sequencing used immunoSEQ multiplex PCR; TCRdb keeps in-frame clones, though not all of them. The data hold over 25,000 clones, with approximately 60% observed a single time. The CDR3 contains 16 residues. The germline gives CDR1 SGHVS, CDR2 FQNEAQ. Between the trimmed V and J ends, which lost 3 bases and 5 bases, there was a span of 16 bases. The chain carries TRBV7-8 and TRBJ2-2; D is possibly TRBD1 (6 bases). The sequence derives from a human donor with chronic lymphocytic leukemia. Specimen: PBMCs, collected before ibrutinib treatment. Here the CDR3 DNA reads TGTGCCAGCAGCTTCGCCGACAGGAGAGGAACCGGGGAGCTGTTTTTT. Protein product: CASSFADRRGTGELFF.